A single sample is the source of the 31 T cell receptor beta chains below, sequenced in a study of cytomegalovirus exposure and HLA in healthy donors. Primers included in the PCR were 60 Vbeta and 13 Jbeta primers. Sequenced by immunoSEQ multiplex PCR; TCRdb stores in-frame clones only, minus some. This repertoire shows approximately 130,000 clones, 81% found once; its top ten account for 5.5% to 7%. Material: PBMCs. The receptors stem from a woman aged 40 to 50 in good health and CMV-seropositive.

In its sample, this clone was seen once. This CDR3 reads CASSLSGYNLNTEAFF. Here the CDR3 DNA reads TGTGCCAGCAGTTTGTCCGGGTACAATCTGAACACTGAAGCTTTCTTT. The chain couples TRBV27 to TRBJ1-1; D is ambiguous. Germline V gives CDR1 MNHEY, CDR2 SMNVEV (reference sequence). The CDR3 length is 16 residues. V dropped 3 bases and J dropped 0 bases, with 14 bases sitting between them.

This sequence joins TRBV6-5 and TRBJ2-3; D is undetermined. V lost 6 bases and J lost 1, with 8 bases in between. The CDR3 loop spans 13 amino acids. Germline CDR1 reads MNHEY; CDR2 reads SVGAGI. The CDR3 DNA reads as TGTGCCAGCAGCAACCGAGGCACAGATACGCAGTATTTT. Protein sequence: CASSNRGTDTQYF.

This sequence joins TRBV25-1 and TRBJ1-5, with D perhaps matching TRBD1 (6 bases). CDR3 length: 15 amino acids. With 4 bases removed from V and 7 bases from J, the gap between germline ends came to 17 bases. The germline gives CDR1 MGHDK, CDR2 SYGVNS. The CDR3, as DNA: TGTGCCAGCAGTGTGGCCAGGGGAATCGCACAGCCCCAGCATTTT. This sequence encodes CASSVARGIAQPQHF. Variable domain in full (rest from reference TRBV25-1 and TRBJ1-5): EADIYQTPRYLVIGTGKKITLECSQTMGHDKMYWYQQDPGMELHLIHYSYGVNSTEKGDLSSESTVSRIRTEHFPLTLESARPSHTSQYLCASSVARGIAQPQHFGDGTRLSIL.

J is TRBJ2-4 and V is TRBV5-6, with a weak D call TRBD1 (5 bases). V gave up 4 bases and J gave up 0 bases, with 8 bases separating them. This CDR3 has 14 amino acids. The germline CDR1 and CDR2 sequences are SGHDT and YYEEEE. The CDR3 nucleotides read TGTGCCAGCAGCCCGACAGTAGCCAAAAACATTCAGTACTTC. It yields the protein CASSPTVAKNIQYF.

V gene TRBV18 combines with J gene TRBJ2-1, with 9 positions matching TRBD2. The germline gives CDR1 KGHSH, CDR2 LQKENI. V lost 3 bases and J lost 9; bases outside the gene matches: 9. The CDR3 runs to 15 residues. The CDR3 nucleotides read TGTGCCAGCTCACCCCGACAGGGAGCGGGAGGTGAGCAGTTCTTC. This translates into CASSPRQGAGGEQFF. Drawing the rest from reference TRBV18 and TRBJ2-1, the complete variable domain is NAGVMQNPRHLVRRRGQEARLRCSPMKGHSHVYWYRQLPEEGLKFMVYLQKENIIDESGMPKERFSAEFPKEGPSILRIQQVVRGDSAAYFCASSPRQGAGGEQFFGPGTRLTVL.

This chain links TRBV2 with TRBJ2-7; D might be TRBD2 (7 bases). CDR3 length equals 17 residues. Trimming shortened V by 4 bases and J by 3 bases, and 22 bases separated the two germline ends. Germline CDR1 reads SNHLY; CDR2 reads FYNNEI. The CDR3 DNA follows: TGTGCCAGCAGTGGAGAGGGTGGGGGGGGCCCGAACTACGAGCAGTACTTC. Translation gives CASSGEGGGGPNYEQYF.

The chain joins TRBV5-1 to TRBJ2-7; 9 bases agree with TRBD1. Losses at the gene ends were 5 bases for V and 2 bases for J; bases not matched to a gene: 8. CDR3 size: 15 residues. Germline assignment: CDR1 SGHRS and CDR2 YFSETQ. CDR3 sequence reads: CASSTGTGNTYEQYF. DNA for the CDR3: TGCGCCAGCAGTACCGGGACAGGGAATACCTACGAGCAGTACTTC.

For the CDR3, the DNA is TGTGCCAGCAGTTTTCGACAGGGGGAGATTGCGGAGACCCAGTACTTC. As protein: CASSFRQGEIAETQYF. This sequence joins TRBV27 and TRBJ2-5; 9 positions agree with TRBD1. This CDR3 has 16 amino acids. Trimming removed 3 bases from V and 5 bases from J; junction bases left unmatched: 10. Germline lookup yields CDR1 MNHEY and CDR2 SMNVEV (reference sequence).

As to this clone: Germline is not matched at one junction end, which may reflect a read error. J is TRBJ1-2 and V is TRBV7-9; D perhaps matches TRBD1 (5 bases). The CDR3 covers 15 residues. Germline V gene data show CDR1 as SEHNR and CDR2 as FQNEAQ (reference sequence). For the CDR3, the DNA is TGTTCCAGCAGCCCACGCTCGACAGTCAACTATGGCTACACCTTC. Residues: CSSSPRSTVNYGYTF.

The chain uses TRBV5-6 and TRBJ1-2, with TRBD1 matching 9 bases. This CDR3 is built from 13 residues. Germline V gives CDR1 SGHDT, CDR2 YYEEEE. V lost 0 bases, J lost 11 bases, and 5 bases stayed unmatched. The CDR3 DNA reads TGTGCCAGCAGCTTGGACAGGGGGCTGCAATACACCTTC. This sequence encodes CASSLDRGLQYTF.

The chain has TRBV2 and TRBJ2-1, with 10 bases fitting TRBD1. The CDR3 is made up of 15 amino acids. Per the germline V gene, CDR1 is SNHLY and CDR2 is FYNNEI. Losses at the gene ends were 6 bases for V and 0 bases for J; bases not matched to a gene: 2. The CDR3 DNA follows: TGTGCCAGCAGGGGACAGGGGAGCTCCTACAATGAGCAGTTCTTC. Translation gives CASRGQGSSYNEQFF.

The chain has TRBV28 and TRBJ2-1, with TRBD1 as a possible D gene (5 bases). Germline-derived CDR1 and CDR2 are MDHEN and SYDVKM. The CDR3 contains 12 residues. V was trimmed by 2 bases and J by 8 bases, leaving 7 bases between them. This CDR3 is CASSLQGHEQFF. CDR3 coding DNA: TGTGCCAGCAGTTTACAGGGCCATGAGCAGTTCTTC.

The chain couples TRBV27 to TRBJ1-5, with unresolved D. This CDR3 is built from 13 residues. With 3 bases removed from V and 5 bases from J, the gap between germline ends came to 8 bases. Germline CDR1 reads MNHEY; CDR2 reads SMNVEV (reference sequence). The CDR3 spells CASSFEVDQPQHF. CDR3 bases: TGTGCCAGCAGTTTTGAGGTAGATCAGCCCCAGCATTTT.

The chain employs TRBV10-3 and TRBJ1-2; D is possibly TRBD1 (5 bases). V was shortened by 1 base and J by 8 bases, with 14 bases between the two germline ends. The germline gives CDR1 ENHRY, CDR2 SYGVKD. CDR3 length: 14 residues. CDR3 bases: TGTGCCATCAGTGAGTTGGCAGGGCAGGACGGCTACACCTTC. Protein sequence: CAISELAGQDGYTF.

In this sample, this clone turned up a few times. The rearrangement uses TRBV29-1 and TRBJ2-1; D gene unclear. CDR3 length: 13 residues. Germline-derived CDR1 and CDR2 are SQVTM and ANQGSEA. V lost 0 bases and J lost 4, with 7 bases in between. CDR3 bases: TGCAGCGTTGAAGATACGAGGTACAATGAGCAGTTCTTC. It codes for CSVEDTRYNEQFF.

The rearrangement links TRBV10-3 to TRBJ1-2, with D possibly being TRBD1 (5 bases). This CDR3 is 13 amino acids long. CDR1 and CDR2 from the germline V gene are ENHRY and SYGVKD. Trimming removed 6 bases from V and 3 bases from J, with 11 bases in between. The CDR3 coding sequence is TGTGCCATCAGCCGACAGCAGGACTATGGCTACACCTTC. Amino acid sequence: CAISRQQDYGYTF.

This chain uses TRBV2 with TRBJ1-2; D is undetermined. The CDR3 spans 16 residues. The V gene's germline CDR1 is SNHLY and CDR2 FYNNEI. V dropped 2 bases and J dropped 7 bases, with 20 bases sitting between them. In DNA form, the CDR3 reads TGTGCCAGCAGTGAAATAGACCGAGGTCAAGGCGGTGGCTACACCTTC. This codes for CASSEIDRGQGGGYTF.

The chain uses TRBV7-9 and TRBJ2-7; 9 bases line up with TRBD2. CDR3 length equals 15 residues. The germline gives CDR1 SEHNR, CDR2 FQNEAQ (reference sequence). Germline trimming cut 7 bases from V and 3 bases from J; bases unmatched to any gene: 10. The CDR3 protein is CASTPSGTSFYEQYF. CDR3 DNA sequence: TGTGCCAGCACCCCTTCCGGGACTAGCTTCTACGAGCAGTACTTC. Complete variable domain (other parts from reference TRBV7-9 and TRBJ2-7): DTGVSQNPRHKITKRGQNVTFRCDPISEHNRLYWYRQTLGQGPEFLTYFQNEAQLEKSRLLSDRFSAERPKGSFSTLEIQRTEQGDSAMYLCASTPSGTSFYEQYFGPGTRLTVT.

The chain links TRBV6-5 to TRBJ2-7; 7 bases map to TRBD1. The length of the CDR3 is 14 residues. Germline V gene data show CDR1 as MNHEY and CDR2 as SVGAGI. With V trimmed by 6 bases and J by 2 bases, 7 bases remained unmatched. The CDR3 DNA reads TGTGCCAGCAGAGATTACAGGGGCGCCTACGAGCAGTACTTC. It encodes CASRDYRGAYEQYF.

The rearrangement links TRBV30 to TRBJ1-4; possibly TRBD1 for D (5 bases). Germline V lookup: CDR1 GTSNPN, CDR2 SVGIG (reference sequence). V lost 6 bases, J lost 6 bases, and 17 bases lay in between. This CDR3 is built from 14 residues. As DNA, the CDR3 is TGTGCCTGCTCGAACGGGGGTTGGGATGAAAAACTGTTTTTT. Translating it yields CACSNGGWDEKLFF.

V and J are TRBV11-2 and TRBJ1-3; TRBD1 matches 10 bases. The CDR3 totals 15 residues. CDR1 and CDR2 (germline): SGHAT, FQNNGV. Trimming at V came to 5 bases and at J to 2 bases, leaving 3 bases not matched to a gene. This CDR3 is CASSLDRGTGNTIYF. The CDR3 nucleotides are TGTGCCAGCAGCCTGGACAGGGGGACTGGAAACACCATATATTTT.

The chain uses TRBV27 and TRBJ2-3; 14 bases line up with TRBD2. The germline CDR1 and CDR2 sequences are MNHEY and SMNVEV (reference sequence). The J segment lost 4 bases and the V segment lost 4 bases, leaving 4 bases of the junction unmatched. The CDR3 contains 16 residues. CDR3 in DNA: TGTGCCAGCAGTTCCGGGACTAGCGGGAGACCAGATACGCAGTATTTT. Translating it yields CASSSGTSGRPDTQYF.

CDR3 protein: CASSTAGDTGELFF. The CDR3 DNA reads TGTGCCAGCAGCACGGCGGGGGACACCGGGGAGCTGTTTTTT. The chain links TRBV5-4 to TRBJ2-2, with TRBD2 matching 7 bases. Germline V gene lookup returns CDR1 SGHNT and CDR2 YYREEE (reference sequence). With 4 bases clipped from V and 3 bases from J, the junction kept 3 bases outside the gene matches. The CDR3 covers 14 residues.

This chain connects TRBV5-1 to TRBJ1-1, with D hard to call. V was trimmed by 5 bases and J by 0 bases, leaving 17 bases between them. This CDR3 is built from 16 residues. Looked up from germline, CDR1 is SGHRS and CDR2 is YFSETQ. The CDR3 coding sequence is TGCGCCAGCAGGAACTGGGTAGGGAGGATGAACACTGAAGCTTTCTTT. It translates to CASRNWVGRMNTEAFF.

The table lists this clone with a few counts. This rearrangement joins TRBV5-1 to TRBJ1-4, with 7 nucleotides matching TRBD1. Germline V gene data show CDR1 as SGHRS and CDR2 as YFSETQ. With 4 bases clipped from V and 8 bases from J, the junction kept 8 bases outside the gene matches. CDR3 length: 14 amino acids. This CDR3 is CASSLDREGEKLFF. DNA of the CDR3: TGCGCCAGCAGCCTCGACAGGGAAGGGGAAAAACTGTTTTTT.

The chain carries TRBV27 and TRBJ2-7, with TRBD2 matching 12 bases. Germline CDR1 and CDR2: MNHEY and SMNVEV (reference sequence). This CDR3 region has 15 residues. After removal of 6 bases from V and 3 bases from J, the junction contained 6 bases not matched to a gene. CDR3 region: CASSPTSGSLYEQYF. For the CDR3, the DNA is TGTGCCAGCAGCCCGACTAGCGGGAGTCTCTACGAGCAGTACTTC.

V and J are TRBV14 and TRBJ2-3; TRBD1 aligns across 7 bases. The junction had 1 base not matched to a gene; V was cut back by 6 bases and J by 1 base. The CDR3 is 13 amino acids. The germline V gene has CDR1 SGHDN and CDR2 FVKESK. The CDR3 here is CASRGQGTDTQYF. The CDR3 region has the DNA TGTGCCAGCAGAGGACAGGGCACAGATACGCAGTATTTT.

The J gene is TRBJ2-2, the V gene TRBV9; the D gene is possibly TRBD2 (6 bases). The length of the CDR3 is 14 residues. Germline CDR1 SGDLS, CDR2 YYNGEE. V lost 2 bases and J lost 7, with 12 bases in between. CDR3 protein: CASSVEGYHGELFF. The CDR3 nucleotides are TGTGCCAGCAGCGTGGAGGGGTATCACGGGGAGCTGTTTTTT. Using reference TRBV9 and TRBJ2-2 for the parts outside the CDR3, the full variable domain is DSGVTQTPKHLITATGQRVTLRCSPRSGDLSVYWYQQSLDQGLQFLIQYYNGEERAKGNILERFSAQQFPDLHSELNLSSLELGDSALYFCASSVEGYHGELFFGEGSRLTVL.

The chain combines TRBV7-3 with TRBJ2-7, with a tentative D call TRBD1 (5 bases). The CDR3 loop spans 16 amino acids. In germline, CDR1 is SGHTA, CDR2 FQGTGA. Trimming pared 1 base from V and 2 bases from J, leaving 15 bases between. Here the CDR3 DNA reads TGTGCCAGCAGCTTAAAATTGCAGGGCTTAACCTACGAGCAGTACTTC. It translates to CASSLKLQGLTYEQYF.

V usage is TRBV5-4 and J usage is TRBJ1-4; 7 bases align to TRBD1. Per germline, CDR1 SGHNT and CDR2 YYREEE (reference sequence). CDR3 length equals 14 residues. The junction had 2 bases not matched to a gene; V was cut back by 3 bases and J by 3 bases. The chain's CDR3 is CASSWTGANEKLFF. CDR3 coding DNA: TGTGCCAGCAGCTGGACAGGAGCTAATGAAAAACTGTTTTTT.

This sequence joins TRBV28 and TRBJ1-1, with a possible D match to TRBD1 (5 bases). The germline gives CDR1 MDHEN, CDR2 SYDVKM. V lost 4 bases and J lost 1, with 13 bases in between. The CDR3 covers 15 residues. CDR3 region: CASSSPQGWNTEAFF. DNA for the CDR3: TGTGCCAGCAGTTCCCCTCAGGGATGGAACACTGAAGCTTTCTTT.